Following are 21 T cell receptor beta chains from one sample sequenced in a study of blood T cell repertoires in COVID-19. Measured with immunoSEQ multiplex PCR; TCRdb has only the in-frame clones, and not every one. The sample has about 70,000 clones, 65% to 90% seen once. The source material was peripheral blood. These receptors originate from a man aged 25 to 40 with COVID-19, enrolled during active disease.

The chain couples TRBV6-2 or TRBV6-3 to TRBJ1-1, with D perhaps matching TRBD1 (5 bases). Germline V gives CDR1 MNHEY, CDR2 SVGEGT. The CDR3 is 14 amino acids. Trimming shortened V by 5 bases and J by 6 bases, and 16 bases separated the two germline ends. The CDR3 DNA reads as TGTGCCAGCAGTCCAATTTCAGGGAATGCTGAAGCTTTCTTT. Protein sequence: CASSPISGNAEAFF.

The CDR3 spells CASSYKWNGYQETQYF. In DNA form, the CDR3 reads TGTGCCAGCAGTTACAAGTGGAACGGGTACCAAGAGACCCAGTACTTC. V gene TRBV6-2 or TRBV6-3 combines with J gene TRBJ2-5; D gene unclear. V dropped 2 bases and J dropped 0 bases, with 13 bases sitting between them. The CDR3 contains 16 residues. Per germline, CDR1 MNHEY and CDR2 SVGEGT.

This chain links TRBV19 with TRBJ1-1; no reliable D call. Germline CDR1 reads LNHDA; CDR2 reads SQIVND (reference sequence). This CDR3 spans 15 amino acids. V was cut by 5 bases and J by 0 bases, with 13 bases left in between. This CDR3 reads CASSPDTSVNTEAFF. The DNA of the CDR3 is TGTGCCAGTAGTCCCGACACCAGTGTGAACACTGAAGCTTTCTTT. Full variable domain (remainder filled in from reference TRBV19 and TRBJ1-1): DGGITQSPKYLFRKEGQNVTLSCEQNLNHDAMYWYRQDPGQGLRLIYYSQIVNDFQKGDIAEGYSVSREKKESFPLTVTSAQKNPTAFYLCASSPDTSVNTEAFFGQGTRLTVV.

The V call is TRBV14, the J call TRBJ1-2; 7 nucleotides align to TRBD1. V lost 1 base to trimming and J lost 3 bases; unmatched junction nucleotides: 11. Germline lookup yields CDR1 SGHDN and CDR2 FVKESK. The CDR3 length is 17 residues. The CDR3 protein is CASSQARGRKLDYGYTF. The CDR3 DNA follows: TGTGCCAGCAGCCAAGCTAGGGGGCGCAAGTTGGACTATGGCTACACCTTC.

The chain links TRBV10-3 to TRBJ2-7; D remains unclear. CDR3 length equals 13 residues. CDR1 is ENHRY, CDR2 SYGVKD, per germline. Trimming left V 4 bases short and J 2 bases short, with 9 bases between. Written as DNA, the CDR3 is TGTGCCATCAGTGGTCTCACAACCTACGAGCAGTACTTC. Amino acids: CAISGLTTYEQYF.

The chain links TRBV2 to TRBJ2-7; D unresolved. The V and J ends lost 5 bases and 5 bases respectively, with 10 bases between them. The length of the CDR3 is 12 residues. Germline CDR1 is SNHLY and CDR2 is FYNNEI. CDR3 bases: TGTGCCAGCAGTCCCATGAGCGACGAGCAGTACTTC. Translation gives CASSPMSDEQYF.

The V and J genes are TRBV28 and TRBJ1-4; D gene ambiguous. V was cut by 4 bases and J by 2 bases, with 11 bases left in between. The CDR3 runs 15 residues. Germline assignment: CDR1 MDHEN and CDR2 SYDVKM. CDR3 protein: CASSSPGRTNEKLFF. The CDR3 DNA follows: TGTGCCAGCAGTTCCCCCGGGAGGACTAATGAAAAACTGTTTTTT.

J is TRBJ1-2 and V is TRBV12-3 or TRBV12-4; D gene uncertain. The V end was cut by 6 bases, the J end by 7 bases, with 15 bases between. CDR3 length equals 13 residues. CDR3 sequence reads: CASREEWRGGYTF. The CDR3 DNA reads as TGTGCCAGCAGGGAGGAATGGAGAGGTGGCTACACCTTC.

The chain combines TRBV5-4 with TRBJ2-4; 11 bases are shared with TRBD2. Germline lookup yields CDR1 SGHNT and CDR2 YYREEE (reference sequence). The CDR3 spans 16 residues. With 3 bases clipped from V and 6 bases from J, the junction kept 8 bases outside the gene matches. This CDR3 is CASSSIVAGGGNIQYF. CDR3 DNA: TGTGCCAGCAGCTCGATCGTAGCGGGAGGGGGAAACATTCAGTACTTC.

The J gene is TRBJ2-7, the V gene TRBV4-2; 7 bases map to TRBD2. CDR3 length: 14 amino acids. Germline trimming cut 4 bases from V and 3 bases from J; bases unmatched to any gene: 6. Germline values: CDR1 LGHNA, CDR2 YNFKEQ. CDR3 in DNA: TGTGCCAGCAGCCCGGTGTCTAGCGGCTACGAGCAGTACTTC. It codes for CASSPVSSGYEQYF.

This clone was seen once. The chain joins TRBV5-6 to TRBJ1-5; a weak D match, TRBD1 (5 bases). This CDR3 has 13 residues. Germline loops: CDR1 SGHDT, CDR2 YYEEEE. Trimming cost V 4 bases and J 6 bases, with 11 bases left between them. Here the CDR3 DNA reads TGTGCCAGCAGCCGACAGTCGCTTCAGCCCCAGCATTTT. Encoded protein: CASSRQSLQPQHF. Full variable domain (missing parts from reference TRBV5-6 and TRBJ1-5): DAGVTQSPTHLIKTRGQQVTLRCSPKSGHDTVSWYQQALGQGPQFIFQYYEEEERQRGNFPDRFSGHQFPNYSSELNVNALLLGDSALYLCASSRQSLQPQHFGDGTRLSIL.

The V call is TRBV5-1, the J call TRBJ1-3; 8 bases line up with TRBD1. The trim removed 4 bases at V and 7 bases at J, leaving 7 bases unmatched. The CDR3 length is 14 residues. Germline V lookup: CDR1 SGHRS, CDR2 YFSETQ. CDR3 sequence reads: CASSPGQGGNTIYF. The CDR3 DNA follows: TGCGCCAGCAGCCCTGGACAGGGCGGGAACACCATATATTTT.

This clone was counted once. This chain connects TRBV7-3 to TRBJ1-5, with D tentatively TRBD1 (5 bases). The CDR3 spans 18 residues. The V end was cut by 5 bases, the J end by 5 bases, with 25 bases between. Germline V lookup: CDR1 SGHTA, CDR2 FQGTGA. CDR3 residues: CASSPPRFSDKLHQPQHF. CDR3 DNA sequence: TGTGCCAGCAGCCCCCCACGTTTTTCGGACAAACTTCATCAGCCCCAGCATTTT.

The rearrangement uses TRBV6-5 and TRBJ2-3, with 7 bases aligning to TRBD2. Germline V gene lookup returns CDR1 MNHEY and CDR2 SVGAGI. V lost 8 bases and J lost 1; bases outside the gene matches: 6. The length of the CDR3 is 14 residues. CDR3 nucleotides: TGTGCCAGCGGAAGCGGGGCCGGCACAGATACGCAGTATTTT. It encodes CASGSGAGTDTQYF.

The chain joins TRBV5-4 to TRBJ2-5; the match to TRBD2 covers 9 bases. Germline CDR1 reads SGHNT; CDR2 reads YYREEE (reference sequence). There are 15 residues in the CDR3. The V segment lost 0 bases and the J segment 3 bases; nucleotides outside the gene matches: 3. This CDR3 reads CASSLGLAGKETQYF. The CDR3 region has the DNA TGTGCCAGCAGCTTGGGGCTAGCGGGAAAAGAGACCCAGTACTTC.

The chain links TRBV19 to TRBJ2-7; 7 bases match TRBD1. In germline, CDR1 is LNHDA, CDR2 SQIVND (reference sequence). Trimming cost V 0 bases and J 3 bases; bases outside gene matches: 2. The CDR3 length is 14 residues. CDR3 loop: CASSIEHRGYEQYF. Here the CDR3 DNA reads TGTGCCAGTAGTATAGAGCACAGGGGCTACGAGCAGTACTTC.

The rearrangement links TRBV5-1 to TRBJ2-1, with a tentative D call TRBD1 (6 bases). Per germline, CDR1 SGHRS and CDR2 YFSETQ. V was shortened by 2 bases and J by 8 bases, with 8 bases between the two germline ends. CDR3 length: 12 residues. The CDR3 sequence: CASSLQGDEQFF. For the CDR3, the DNA is TGCGCCAGCAGCTTACAGGGCGATGAGCAGTTCTTC.

The chain combines TRBV5-5 with TRBJ2-2, with D unclear. This CDR3 region has 14 residues. Germline V lookup: CDR1 SGHKS, CDR2 YYEKEE (reference sequence). The germline V and J ends were trimmed by 4 bases and 3 bases, with 10 bases remaining between them. This CDR3 reads CASSKRVDTGELFF. CDR3 DNA sequence: TGTGCCAGCAGCAAACGGGTTGACACCGGGGAGCTGTTTTTT.

This sequence joins TRBV7-8 and TRBJ1-5, with 8 bases that match TRBD1. The CDR3 is 15 residues long. V dropped 3 bases and J dropped 6; count of bases not matched to a gene: 7. Germline CDR1 is SGHVS and CDR2 is FQNEAQ. The CDR3 protein is CASSFGPGGGQPQHF. The DNA for the CDR3 is TGTGCCAGCAGCTTCGGTCCAGGGGGCGGTCAGCCCCAGCATTTT.

The J gene is TRBJ2-1, the V gene TRBV28; 8 nucleotides match TRBD2. Germline V gives CDR1 MDHEN, CDR2 SYDVKM. This CDR3 has 16 residues. The trim removed 7 bases at V and 4 bases at J, leaving 12 bases unmatched. CDR3 region: CASTPSGASGYNEQFF. The CDR3 bases are TGTGCCAGCACCCCCTCCGGGGCTAGCGGGTACAATGAGCAGTTCTTC.

The rearrangement uses TRBV30 and TRBJ1-5; D uncertain. Trimming shortened V by 2 bases and J by 0 bases, and 11 bases separated the two germline ends. Germline V lookup: CDR1 GTSNPN, CDR2 SVGIG (reference sequence). The CDR3 covers 15 residues. The CDR3 coding sequence is TGTGCCTGGAGTACCAGACTGAATAGCAATCAGCCCCAGCATTTT. Translating gives CAWSTRLNSNQPQHF.